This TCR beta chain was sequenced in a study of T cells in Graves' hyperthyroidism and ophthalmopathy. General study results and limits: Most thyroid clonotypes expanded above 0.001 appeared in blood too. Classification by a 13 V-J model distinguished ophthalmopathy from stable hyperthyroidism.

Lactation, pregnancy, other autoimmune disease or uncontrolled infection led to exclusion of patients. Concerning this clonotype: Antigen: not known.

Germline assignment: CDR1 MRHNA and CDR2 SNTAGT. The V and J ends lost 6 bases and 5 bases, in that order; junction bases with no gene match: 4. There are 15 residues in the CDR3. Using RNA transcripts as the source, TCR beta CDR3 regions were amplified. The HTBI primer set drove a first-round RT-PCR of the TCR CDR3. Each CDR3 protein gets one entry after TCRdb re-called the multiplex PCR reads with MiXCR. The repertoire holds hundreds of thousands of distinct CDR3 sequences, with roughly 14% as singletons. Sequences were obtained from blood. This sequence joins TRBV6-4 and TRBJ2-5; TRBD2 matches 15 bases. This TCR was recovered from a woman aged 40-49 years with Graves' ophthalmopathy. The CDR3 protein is CASSGLAGGPETQYF. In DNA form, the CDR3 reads TGTGCCAGCAGCGGACTAGCGGGAGGGCCTGAGACCCAGTACTTC.